The 17 T cell receptor beta chains listed next were all sequenced from one sample in a study of PD-L1 blockade in urothelial cancer. The protocol was immunoSEQ multiplex PCR, while the TCRdb copy is restricted to in-frame clones and leaves out a portion. This sample has tens of thousands of clones, with over 65% found just once. The material sequenced was PBMCs, taken around atezolizumab (anti-PD-L1) treatment. These receptor sequences come from a man aged 65 to 79 with urothelial cancer.

This clone came up a few times. The chain joins TRBV11-1 to TRBJ1-1, with D perhaps matching TRBD1 (6 bases). Trimming took 3 bases from V and 0 from J, leaving 11 bases between them. Germline V gene sequence: CDR1 SGHAT, CDR2 FQDESV (reference sequence). The CDR3 consists of 15 residues. CDR3 nucleotide sequence: TGTGCCAGCAGCTTGGCCGGACAGATGAACACTGAAGCTTTCTTT. Amino acid sequence: CASSLAGQMNTEAFF.

The V gene is TRBV15, the J gene TRBJ2-3; TRBD2 agrees at 10 bases. The CDR3 is made up of 17 amino acids. Germline-derived CDR1 and CDR2 are LNHNV and YYDKDF (reference sequence). The ends lost 0 bases at V and 2 bases at J; junction bases unmatched: 5. The CDR3 region has the DNA TGTGCCACCAGCAGAGAGGCTAGCGGGAGATCCACAGATACGCAGTATTTT. Translated: CATSREASGRSTDTQYF.

This chain connects TRBV10-3 to TRBJ2-1; 8 positions match TRBD1. V lost 5 bases and J lost 8; bases outside the gene matches: 17. Germline V gene data show CDR1 as ENHRY and CDR2 as SYGVKD. The CDR3 sequence is 17 residues long. For the CDR3, the DNA is TGTGCCATCAGTCGTCTGGCAGGACAGGGATCGATCCATGAGCAGTTCTTC. It encodes CAISRLAGQGSIHEQFF.

The chain carries TRBV10-2 and TRBJ2-1, with D possibly being TRBD1 (5 bases). CDR3 length equals 14 residues. Germline-derived CDR1 and CDR2 are WSHSY and SAAADI. V shed 3 bases and J shed 1 base, with 7 bases lying between them. CDR3 bases: TGCGCCAGCAGTGAAGACAGATCCTACAATGAGCAGTTCTTC. Amino acids: CASSEDRSYNEQFF.

V and J are TRBV10-1 and TRBJ2-3; TRBD2 matches at 9 bases. Germline CDR1 and CDR2: WNHNN and SYGVQD (reference sequence). Germline trimming cut 3 bases from V and 2 bases from J; bases unmatched to any gene: 3. This CDR3 has 15 amino acids. The CDR3 nucleotides read TGCGCCAGCAGTGATGGCGGGAGGGCCACAGATACGCAGTATTTT. Its protein product is CASSDGGRATDTQYF.

This rearrangement joins TRBV7-2 to TRBJ2-3; 11 positions match TRBD2. The CDR3 consists of 17 residues. V gave up 5 bases and J gave up 2 bases; unmatched junction bases: 9. The germline V gene has CDR1 SGHTA and CDR2 FQGNSA. CDR3 DNA: TGTGCCAGCAGCGGACTGACTAGCGGGACAGACACAGATACGCAGTATTTT. Translating gives CASSGLTSGTDTDTQYF.

J is TRBJ2-1 and V is TRBV27; D gene ambiguous. Trimming shortened V by 2 bases and J by 0 bases, and 11 bases separated the two germline ends. The CDR3 covers 16 residues. Germline CDR1 is MNHEY and CDR2 is SMNVEV (reference sequence). This CDR3 reads CASSLSVASSYNEQFF. In nucleotides, the CDR3 is TGTGCCAGCAGTTTAAGTGTGGCAAGCTCCTACAATGAGCAGTTCTTC.

The rearrangement uses TRBV7-8 and TRBJ2-1; 8 bases fit TRBD1. CDR3 length equals 16 residues. After removal of 0 bases from V and 6 bases from J, the junction contained 7 bases not matched to a gene. Germline V CDR1 and CDR2: SGHVS, FQNEAQ. The DNA for the CDR3 is TGTGCCAGCAGCTTAGCGGGGCTACAGGGGGGCAATGAGCAGTTCTTC. Translating it yields CASSLAGLQGGNEQFF.

This clone was picked up one time. This chain links TRBV15 with TRBJ2-7; 7 bases fit TRBD1. Germline CDR1 LNHNV, CDR2 YYDKDF (reference sequence). Trimming removed 3 bases from V and 4 bases from J; junction bases left unmatched: 9. The CDR3 has 15 residues. The CDR3 nucleotides are TGTGCCACCAGCAGGAGTGAGACAGGGCCTTACGAGCAGTACTTC. This sequence encodes CATSRSETGPYEQYF. Using reference TRBV15 and TRBJ2-7 for the parts outside the CDR3, the full variable domain is DAMVIQNPRYQVTQFGKPVTLSCSQTLNHNVMYWYQQKSSQAPKLLFHYYDKDFNNEADTPDNFQSRRPNTSFCFLDIRSPGLGDTAMYLCATSRSETGPYEQYFGPGTRLTVT.

This clone has only a few counts. The gene calls are TRBV6-4 and TRBJ2-7; maybe TRBD2 (6 bases). CDR1 is MRHNA, CDR2 SNTAGT, per germline. V lost 0 bases and J lost 7, with 16 bases in between. This CDR3 spans 15 amino acids. CDR3 amino acids: CASSDSGTRTGEQYF. The DNA of the CDR3 is TGTGCCAGCAGTGACTCAGGGACTCGAACCGGGGAGCAGTACTTC.

The V gene is TRBV5-6, the J gene TRBJ2-2, with D perhaps matching TRBD2 (5 bases). V was clipped by 4 bases and J by 7 bases, with 11 bases between them. This CDR3 has 13 amino acids. CDR1 is SGHDT and CDR2 is YYEEEE in the germline V gene. CDR3 protein: CASSLMGVGELFF. CDR3 DNA sequence: TGTGCCAGCAGCCTTATGGGAGTCGGGGAGCTGTTTTTT.

This clone was counted a single time. The V call is TRBV28, the J call TRBJ2-1; 7 bases fit TRBD2. J lost 3 bases, V lost 3 bases, and 5 bases had no gene match. Germline CDR1 and CDR2: MDHEN and SYDVKM. The CDR3 length is 15 residues. The CDR3 DNA sequence: TGTGCCAGCAGTTTCGGCGGGGGTTACTACAATGAGCAGTTCTTC. Residues: CASSFGGGYYNEQFF.

The gene calls are TRBV5-1 and TRBJ1-1; TRBD1 might be the D (6 bases). The CDR3 consists of 15 residues. Trimming took 2 bases from V and 1 from J, leaving 12 bases between them. Germline CDR1 SGHRS, CDR2 YFSETQ. The CDR3 bases are TGCGCCAGCAGCTTTTTGTGGGGGCGGAACACTGAAGCTTTCTTT. It translates to CASSFLWGRNTEAFF.

In this sample, this clone turned up a few times. The V call is TRBV6-5, the J call TRBJ2-7; possibly TRBD1 for D (6 bases). V lost 4 bases to trimming and J lost 3 bases, with 16 bases between them. This CDR3 comprises 15 residues. Looked up from germline, CDR1 is MNHEY and CDR2 is SVGAGI. The CDR3 sequence is CASSLTGLMSYEQYF. CDR3 in DNA: TGTGCCAGCAGTTTGACAGGACTCATGAGCTACGAGCAGTACTTC.

V is TRBV7-9 and J is TRBJ1-4; D not resolved. CDR3 size: 13 residues. The germline gives CDR1 SEHNR, CDR2 FQNEAQ (reference sequence). The V gene lost 1 base and the J gene lost 8 bases, with 8 bases spanning the gap. CDR3 sequence reads: CASSLVVTEKLFF. The CDR3 DNA reads as TGTGCCAGCAGCTTAGTTGTGACAGAAAAACTGTTTTTT.

The chain carries TRBV7-2 and TRBJ1-4, with 8 bases that match TRBD1. The CDR3 is 13 residues long. CDR1 and CDR2 (germline): SGHTA, FQGNSA. Germline trimming cut 5 bases from V and 8 bases from J; bases unmatched to any gene: 4. CDR3 region: CASSLRTGEKLFF. Written as DNA, the CDR3 is TGTGCCAGCAGCCTTAGGACAGGGGAAAAACTGTTTTTT.

This CDR3 is CASGLAGYVDEQFF. CDR3 DNA sequence: TGTGCCAGCGGACTAGCGGGATATGTCGATGAGCAGTTCTTC. The chain uses TRBV2 and TRBJ2-1, with 12 bases fitting TRBD2. CDR1 and CDR2 (germline): SNHLY, FYNNEI. Trimming at V came to 8 bases and at J to 8 bases, leaving 7 bases not matched to a gene. This CDR3 has 14 amino acids.